The subject of this entry is one T cell receptor beta chain. Its antigen specificity is not known. No base-level quality is on record; no much larger clone is a single base apart. Collaborating institutions collected whole blood in K2EDTA tubes following their own protocols. Collaborator samples were shipped for TCRbeta analysis as frozen whole blood, isolated PBMCs, or DNA extracted from either sample type. V gives up 5 bases and J gives up 5 bases, and the segment between their germline ends measures 15 bases. Counted from cysteine to phenylalanine, this CDR3 has 14 amino acids. The read is trimmed to its CDR3 DNA, 42 bases read in frame from base 1. Per the germline V gene (reference sequence), LNHDA is the CDR1 and SQIVND is the CDR2. The sample belongs to a study of blood T cell repertoires in COVID-19 (dated by TCRdb to about 2020). General notes on the study: Samples from collaborators originated in the United States, Italy and Spain and spanned both the acute and convalescent phases of COVID-19. The material from the prospective study consisted of cDNA or gDNA derived from T cells, B-cell-depleted T cells, or PBMCs. Deeply sampled blood TCRbeta repertoires from subjects exposed to, actively infected with, or recovered from COVID-19 were included in the dataset. The repertoires were made available in a free public database intended to serve as a resource for research on the immune response to SARS-CoV-2. Samples were obtained from the ongoing ImmuneRACE study (first 160 participants) and from about 1,300 subjects provided by 6 global collaborators. Nearly every sample came with metadata listing a de-identified subject ID, COVID-19 status, age in years and sex. Where HLA class I and class II types were available, the types were taken from metadata supplied by the sample provider, not from assay-based typing. Overall study results and their limits: How much clinical and demographic metadata was included differed by source and by participant, and the metadata was provided uncurated.

TCRbeta CDR3 regions were amplified from genomic DNA using the immunoSEQ Assay, a bias-controlled multiplex PCR. The paper's data handling went like this. The number of nucleated cells in each sample was estimated by amplification of reference gene primers within the assay. To quantify the absolute abundance of each unique TCRbeta CDR3 rearrangement, sequence reads were collapsed and filtered. For each sample, productive Simpson clonality was calculated as the square root of Simpson's diversity index across productive rearrangements. TCRdb's version of the immuneACCESS table is confined to in-frame rearrangements and falls short of the full clone set. An unresolved V gene accounts for under half of the shortfall where checked; the remainder is of unknown origin. V, J and clone size reflect that table, while D and trimming were determined from the DNA. For this sample there are 120,000 or so clones; around 87% appear just once. Jointly, the top ten make up approximately 3.6% of the sample.

Here the chain combines TRBV19 and TRBJ1-2; the D gene is unclear. Sequenced sample: peripheral blood. The sequence derives from a woman aged 55-70 years with acute or convalescent COVID-19. CDR3 reads: CASSPLTEGYGYTF. The DNA reads TGTGCCAGTAGTCCTCTGACCGAGGGATATGGCTACACCTTC.